What follows are 27 T cell receptor beta chains derived from one specimen sequenced in a study of blood T cell repertoires in COVID-19. TCRdb's table, derived via immunoSEQ multiplex PCR, lists solely in-frame clones and lacks some. The sample has 180,000 or so clones; 85% are singletons. The sequenced material came from peripheral blood. The source of these receptors is a woman aged 60 to 75 with acute or convalescent COVID-19.

The J gene is TRBJ2-1, the V gene TRBV3-1 (or the pseudogene TRBV3-2), with 13 bases lining up with TRBD2. Germline V gene sequence: CDR1 LGHDT, CDR2 YNNKEL (reference sequence). Trimming cost V 3 bases and J 10 bases; bases outside gene matches: 6. This CDR3 region has 15 residues. The CDR3 DNA follows: TGTGCCAGCAGCCAGCCGGGACTAGCGGGAAGGGAGCAGTTCTTC. This encodes CASSQPGLAGREQFF.

This chain uses TRBV27 with TRBJ2-4; 15 bases map to TRBD2. Germline CDR1 and CDR2: MNHEY and SMNVEV (reference sequence). The CDR3 extends over 14 amino acids. Losses at the gene ends were 6 bases for V and 7 bases for J; bases not matched to a gene: 1. The CDR3 protein is CASRGTSGRNIQYF. CDR3 DNA: TGTGCCAGCAGGGGGACTAGCGGGAGGAACATTCAGTACTTC.

The genes are TRBV19 and TRBJ2-5; D gene ambiguous. Between the trimmed V and J ends, which lost 4 bases and 5 bases, there was a span of 20 bases. This CDR3 has 16 residues. Germline CDR1 reads LNHDA; CDR2 reads SQIVND (reference sequence). CDR3 nucleotides: TGTGCCAGTAGTACCCTCCGCGACTCCGGGTCGGAGACCCAGTACTTC. Protein product: CASSTLRDSGSETQYF. The variable domain in full, completed from reference TRBV19 and TRBJ2-5, reads DGGITQSPKYLFRKEGQNVTLSCEQNLNHDAMYWYRQDPGQGLRLIYYSQIVNDFQKGDIAEGYSVSREKKESFPLTVTSAQKNPTAFYLCASSTLRDSGSETQYFGPGTRLLVL.

CDR3 nucleotides: TGTGCCAGCAGTGAACCGGGACAGAACTATGGCTACACCTTC. This gives the protein CASSEPGQNYGYTF. The chain joins TRBV6-1 to TRBJ1-2, with 7 bases identical to TRBD1. The trim removed 2 bases at V and 2 bases at J, leaving 2 bases unmatched. The CDR3 covers 14 residues. Germline values: CDR1 MNHNS, CDR2 SASEGT.

J is TRBJ1-4 and V is TRBV6-5; D gene uncertain. This CDR3 contains 15 residues. In germline, CDR1 is MNHEY, CDR2 SVGAGI. Deletions cut 2 bases from V and 7 bases from J, with 14 bases between. The CDR3 loop is CASSYGGLGGEKLFF. The CDR3 DNA follows: TGTGCCAGCAGTTACGGTGGCCTAGGAGGTGAAAAACTGTTTTTT.

The chain combines TRBV2 with TRBJ1-6; TRBD1 agrees at 11 bases. V lost 3 bases to trimming and J lost 6 bases; unmatched junction nucleotides: 4. Germline CDR1 is SNHLY and CDR2 is FYNNEI. This CDR3 contains 16 residues. The DNA of the CDR3 is TGTGCCAGCAGTGAGTGGGGACAGGGGGGTAATTCACCCCTCCACTTT. Amino acids: CASSEWGQGGNSPLHF.

The J gene is TRBJ2-3, the V gene TRBV5-4; 10 positions agree with TRBD2. This CDR3 has 15 amino acids. J gave up 8 bases and V 0 bases, and 6 bases lay outside the gene matches. Germline-derived CDR1 and CDR2 are SGHNT and YYREEE (reference sequence). CDR3 amino acids: CASSLVSGRIGTQYF. Written as DNA, the CDR3 is TGTGCCAGCAGCTTGGTTAGCGGGAGGATCGGTACGCAGTATTTT.

The V gene is TRBV12-3 or TRBV12-4, the J gene TRBJ1-2; a weak D match, TRBD1 (6 bases). This CDR3 region has 12 residues. Deletions cut 8 bases from V and 8 bases from J, with 15 bases between. DNA for the CDR3: TGTGCCAGCTCGCGGGGGGGCTACGGCTACACCTTC. Translating it yields CASSRGGYGYTF.

This chain links TRBV29-1 with TRBJ2-1; 11 nucleotides match TRBD2. Germline V CDR1 and CDR2: SQVTM, ANQGSEA. This CDR3 contains 13 residues. Losses at the gene ends were 3 bases for V and 9 bases for J; bases not matched to a gene: 4. The CDR3 bases are TGCAGCGTTGACCTAGCGGGAGGAGGTGAGCAGTTCTTC. Its translation is CSVDLAGGGEQFF.

The chain combines TRBV14 with TRBJ2-4; 14 bases line up with TRBD2. The germline CDR1 and CDR2 sequences are SGHDN and FVKESK. There are 19 residues in the CDR3. The trim removed 1 base at V and 8 bases at J, leaving 13 bases unmatched. CDR3 amino acids: CASSQGRFGTSGSLDIQYF. CDR3 nucleotide sequence: TGTGCCAGCAGCCAAGGGCGGTTCGGGACTAGCGGGAGTTTAGACATTCAGTACTTC. The entire variable domain, with the rest obtained from reference TRBV14 and TRBJ2-4, is as follows: EAGVTQFPSHSVIEKGQTVTLRCDPISGHDNLYWYRRVMGKEIKFLLHFVKESKQDESGMPNNRFLAERTGGTYSTLKVQPAELEDSGVYFCASSQGRFGTSGSLDIQYFGAGTRLSVL.

The chain couples TRBV19 to TRBJ1-2; 8 nucleotides agree with TRBD1. CDR3 length: 13 amino acids. The junction had 7 bases not matched to a gene; V was cut back by 6 bases and J by 7 bases. The V gene's germline CDR1 is LNHDA and CDR2 SQIVND (reference sequence). Here the CDR3 reads CASRPQGAPGYTF. CDR3 DNA: TGTGCCAGTAGGCCGCAGGGGGCGCCTGGCTACACCTTC.

This clone was seen a single time. The chain joins TRBV24-1 to TRBJ2-1; possible D gene TRBD1, 5 bases. CDR3 length: 9 residues. Trimming removed 9 bases from V and 9 bases from J, with 5 bases in between. The germline CDR1 and CDR2 sequences are KGHDR and SFDVKD. CDR3 in amino acids: CATQGEQFF. CDR3 in DNA: TGTGCCACCCAGGGTGAGCAGTTCTTC.

This chain joins TRBV5-5 and TRBJ1-6, with TRBD1 matching over 7 bases. J lost 10 bases, V lost 1 base, and 2 bases had no gene match. This CDR3 is 13 amino acids long. Germline V gene data show CDR1 as SGHKS and CDR2 as YYEKEE (reference sequence). CDR3 sequence: CASSLNRGSPLHF. As DNA, the CDR3 is TGTGCCAGCAGCTTGAACAGGGGCTCACCCCTCCACTTT.

The V and J genes are TRBV7-2 and TRBJ2-7, with 8 bases matching TRBD2. The germline V gene encodes CDR1 SGHTA and CDR2 FQGNSA. V dropped 5 bases and J dropped 1; count of bases not matched to a gene: 13. This CDR3 contains 17 residues. The CDR3 DNA reads TGTGCCAGCAGCCCACGAATAGCGGGACTTTTATCCTACGAGCAGTACTTC. Residues: CASSPRIAGLLSYEQYF. Supplemented by reference TRBV7-2 and TRBJ2-7, the full variable domain reads GAGVSQSPSNKVTEKGKDVELRCDPISGHTALYWYRQSLGQGLEFLIYFQGNSAPDKSGLPSDRFSAERTGGSVSTLTIQRTQQEDSAVYLCASSPRIAGLLSYEQYFGPGTRLTVT.

The rearrangement links TRBV19 to TRBJ2-2; TRBD2 matches 7 bases. The germline V gene has CDR1 LNHDA and CDR2 SQIVND (reference sequence). Losses at the gene ends were 1 base for V and 7 bases for J; bases not matched to a gene: 6. CDR3 length equals 15 residues. CDR3 nucleotides: TGTGCCAGTAGTATAGCGTCACGGGGGGTCGGGGAGCTGTTTTTT. It specifies CASSIASRGVGELFF.

The V and J genes are TRBV10-2 and TRBJ2-1; D perhaps matches TRBD1 (5 bases). In germline, CDR1 is WSHSY, CDR2 SAAADI. Trimming pared 6 bases from V and 2 bases from J, leaving 14 bases between. CDR3 length: 15 residues. In nucleotides, the CDR3 is TGCGCCAGCAGGTTACCCTGGGGCCCCTACAATGAGCAGTTCTTC. The encoded protein is CASRLPWGPYNEQFF.

The chain carries TRBV24-1 and TRBJ2-1; D might be TRBD2 (5 bases). The CDR3 contains 16 residues. V was pared by 5 bases and J by 1 base, with 14 bases between. The germline gives CDR1 KGHDR, CDR2 SFDVKD. The CDR3 nucleotides read TGTGCCACCAGTGGCGAGGGATCGGGTTCCTACAATGAGCAGTTCTTC. Translation gives CATSGEGSGSYNEQFF.

The chain links TRBV10-3 to TRBJ2-7; 14 nucleotides agree with TRBD2. With V trimmed by 4 bases and J by 7 bases, 3 bases remained unmatched. This CDR3 spans 14 amino acids. Germline assignment: CDR1 ENHRY and CDR2 SYGVKD. The CDR3 spells CAISGTSGRNEQYF. CDR3 bases: TGTGCCATCAGTGGGACTAGCGGGAGGAATGAGCAGTACTTC.

This sequence joins TRBV27 and TRBJ2-7; D may be TRBD2 (5 bases). The CDR3 has 15 amino acids. With 8 bases removed from V and 7 bases from J, the gap between germline ends came to 24 bases. The V gene's germline CDR1 is MNHEY and CDR2 SMNVEV (reference sequence). Here the CDR3 reads CASLGLRTTPGEQYF. CDR3 nucleotides: TGTGCCAGCCTAGGGCTGCGAACAACGCCGGGAGAGCAGTACTTC.

The chain uses TRBV19 and TRBJ1-1; TRBD1 matches 8 bases. Germline V lookup: CDR1 LNHDA, CDR2 SQIVND (reference sequence). The CDR3 totals 15 residues. With V trimmed by 7 bases and J by 0 bases, 7 bases remained unmatched. The CDR3 DNA is TGTGCCAGTAAGAGGGGACAGGCATTGAACACTGAAGCTTTCTTT. The encoded protein is CASKRGQALNTEAFF.

The chain carries TRBV11-2 and TRBJ2-7, with unresolved D. The CDR3 has 13 residues. Germline CDR1 is SGHAT and CDR2 is FQNNGV. Trimming cost V 1 base and J 2 bases, with 6 bases left between them. The CDR3 DNA sequence: TGTGCCAGCAGCTTAGGGCCAGCCTACGAGCAGTACGTC. Its protein product is CASSLGPAYEQYV.

The chain joins TRBV3-1 (or the pseudogene TRBV3-2) to TRBJ2-5, with D perhaps matching TRBD1 (7 bases). The CDR3 runs 15 residues. Germline CDR1 and CDR2: LGHDT and YNNKEL (reference sequence). Trimming took 3 bases from V and 4 from J, leaving 15 bases between them. For the CDR3, the DNA is TGTGCCAGCAGCCAGGGGAGGACAGGTCTAGAGACCCAGTACTTC. Its protein product is CASSQGRTGLETQYF.

The chain couples TRBV5-4 to TRBJ1-1; no firm D call. The CDR3 runs 13 residues. Per the germline V gene, CDR1 is SGHNT and CDR2 is YYREEE (reference sequence). The ends were cut back, 4 bases at V and 6 bases at J, with 13 bases in the middle. In DNA form, the CDR3 reads TGTGCCAGCAGCCACGGCGGGGAGCCTGAAGCTTTCTTT. Its protein product is CASSHGGEPEAFF.

The chain carries TRBV30 and TRBJ2-3; 7 nucleotides line up with TRBD1. The CDR3 contains 14 residues. V lost 4 bases and J lost 1; bases outside the gene matches: 5. Per germline, CDR1 GTSNPN and CDR2 SVGIG (reference sequence). CDR3 loop: CAWIRGGGTDTQYF. The CDR3 nucleotides are TGTGCCTGGATTCGAGGGGGCGGCACAGATACGCAGTATTTT.

The chain has TRBV6-5 and TRBJ1-1; the D gene is possibly TRBD1 (5 bases). The CDR3 consists of 13 residues. Trimming took 7 bases from V and 0 from J, leaving 9 bases between them. Per germline, CDR1 MNHEY and CDR2 SVGAGI. CDR3 amino acids: CASTDIMNTEAFF. As DNA, the CDR3 is TGTGCCAGCACGGACATCATGAACACTGAAGCTTTCTTT.

The chain carries TRBV9 and TRBJ2-3, with TRBD1 matching 9 bases. Trimming cost V 0 bases and J 2 bases; bases outside gene matches: 4. The CDR3 spans 16 residues. Germline assignment: CDR1 SGDLS and CDR2 YYNGEE. CDR3 bases: TGTGCCAGCAGCGTAGGTCGGGACAGGGTCACAGATACGCAGTATTTT. Its protein is CASSVGRDRVTDTQYF.

This sequence joins TRBV6-5 and TRBJ1-1; 8 bases fit TRBD1. This CDR3 is 13 amino acids long. The V and J ends lost 1 base and 11 bases, in that order; junction bases with no gene match: 6. CDR1 and CDR2 from the germline V gene are MNHEY and SVGAGI. CDR3 in amino acids: CASSYLDRGLAFF. The CDR3 DNA reads as TGTGCCAGCAGTTACTTAGACAGGGGTCTTGCTTTCTTT.